This TCR beta chain was observed in a study of cytomegalovirus exposure and HLA in healthy donors. Trimming took 6 bases from V and 7 from J; bases not matched to a gene: 6. The germline V gene encodes CDR1 SGHRS and CDR2 YFSETQ. This CDR3 is 13 amino acids long. PCR amplification relied on 60 Vbeta primers (plus 13 Jbeta primers). TCRdb's table, derived via immunoSEQ multiplex PCR, lists solely in-frame clones and lacks some. The data contain some 120,000 clones, approximately 80% of them singletons. The rearrangement joins TRBV5-1 to TRBJ2-1; 8 bases are a match to TRBD2. Sequenced input: PBMCs. This clonotype was obtained from a human donor in good health. DNA for the CDR3: TGCGCCAGCACTTATACTAGCGGTAATGAGCAGTTCTTC. It encodes CASTYTSGNEQFF.